This record covers a single T cell receptor (beta chain). One end of the junction varies from germline; a read error may be responsible. CDR1 and CDR2 from the germline V gene are LNHDA and SQIVND (reference sequence). The CDR3 covers 16 residues. The sample is drawn from a study of blood T cells in healthy people across ages. A second PCR of about 6 to 11 cycles used a sample-barcoded 5' primer and a J-beta primer mix. Researchers report that a template-switch adaptor with 12 random nucleotides tagged each cDNA molecule. TCRdb re-called the 5' RACE reads with MiXCR, one entry per CDR3 protein. The table records about 1.4 million distinct CDR3 sequences, roughly 64% of them present only once. The authors isolated at least 6.5 million PBMCs per sample.

What was sequenced was blood. The genes are TRBV19 and TRBJ2-6, with 9 bases that match TRBD1. This sequence was found in a man between 18 and 35 years old in good health. The CDR3 sequence is CASSLTGGSGADVLTF. Written as DNA, the CDR3 is TGTGCCAGTAGTTTGACAGGGGGGTCAGGGGCCGACGTCCTGACTTTC.